This record covers a single T cell receptor beta chain. The V end lost 0 bases, the J end lost 3 bases, and 8 bases lay between the germline ends. The germline gives CDR1 ENHRY, CDR2 SYGVKD. The CDR3 contains 14 residues. Seattle-derived patients entered the study during active infection and were followed longitudinally. The data were taken from a study of blood T cell repertoires in COVID-19. Per the authors' pipeline: Using reference gene primer amplification, nucleated cell counts were estimated. Profiling relied on immunoSEQ multiplex PCR, and the TCRdb table lists in-frame clones only, not all of them. V, J and clone size reflect that table, while D and trimming were determined from the DNA. Among about 100,000 clones listed, roughly 91% were seen once.

This chain connects TRBV10-3 to TRBJ2-5; tentative D call: TRBD1 (5 bases). The sequence was obtained from a man younger than 35 with COVID-19, enrolled during active disease. Source material: peripheral blood. This CDR3 reads CAISESEGEETQYF. The CDR3 nucleotides are TGTGCCATCAGTGAGTCGGAAGGGGAAGAGACCCAGTACTTC.